Presented here are 29 T cell receptor beta chains from one specimen sequenced in a study of shared clonotypes between healthy human individuals. Sequencing was performed with immunoSEQ multiplex PCR; in TCRdb, only in-frame clones are kept and a portion is missing. The data show 110,000 or so clones, around 68% seen once. Sample: memory CD8+ T cells sorted from blood. As to subset: CD45RO+ cells pooled with CCR7-negative TemRA cells. The receptors derive from a woman aged 25-40 years in good health.

This chain uses TRBV27 with TRBJ2-7; D is possibly TRBD2 (6 bases). CDR1 MNHEY and CDR2 SMNVEV come from the germline V gene (reference sequence). This CDR3 is built from 13 residues. Trimming cost V 8 bases and J 4 bases, with 15 bases left between them. In DNA, the CDR3 is TGTGCCAGCCAGAGGAGGGAAGGATACGAGCAGTACTTC. Translating gives CASQRREGYEQYF.

In this sample, this clone turned up a few times. The chain has TRBV28 and TRBJ2-7; D might be TRBD1 (6 bases). V was trimmed by 5 bases and J by 0 bases, leaving 14 bases between them. There are 15 residues in the CDR3. CDR1 and CDR2 (germline): MDHEN, SYDVKM. The CDR3 DNA sequence: TGTGCCAGCAGTCACCGCTGGGACACCTCCTACGAGCAGTACTTC. This translates into CASSHRWDTSYEQYF.

The sample holds a few counts of this clone. The rearrangement joins TRBV2 to TRBJ2-7; D is possibly TRBD2 (5 bases). Germline CDR1 is SNHLY and CDR2 is FYNNEI. The V end was cut by 7 bases, the J end by 2 bases, with 12 bases between. CDR3 length: 13 residues. CDR3 in amino acids: CASMSGVPYEQYF. The CDR3 coding sequence is TGTGCCAGCATGAGCGGAGTCCCCTACGAGCAGTACTTC. Together with reference TRBV2 and TRBJ2-7, the CDR3 gives the full variable domain: EPEVTQTPSHQVTQMGQEVILRCVPISNHLYFYWYRQILGQKVEFLVSFYNNEISEKSEIFDDQFSVERPDGSNFTLKIRSTKLEDSAMYFCASMSGVPYEQYFGPGTRLTVT.

The V gene is TRBV18, the J gene TRBJ2-3; D is undetermined. Germline lookup yields CDR1 KGHSH and CDR2 LQKENI. The CDR3 runs to 13 residues. The V and J ends lost 5 bases and 6 bases respectively, with 12 bases between them. Here the CDR3 reads CASSGMVSDTQYF. In nucleotides, the CDR3 is TGTGCCAGCTCAGGGATGGTATCGGATACGCAGTATTTT.

V gene TRBV6-6 combines with J gene TRBJ1-5; tentatively, D is TRBD1 (5 bases). Germline lookup yields CDR1 MNHNY and CDR2 SVGAGI (reference sequence). V was pared by 2 bases and J by 5 bases, with 13 bases between. CDR3 length: 15 amino acids. CDR3 residues: CASSYTGIGDQPQHF. The CDR3 DNA sequence: TGTGCCAGCAGTTACACAGGAATAGGGGATCAGCCCCAGCATTTT.

This clone was observed once. This sequence joins TRBV19 and TRBJ2-1; D remains ambiguous. The CDR3 covers 12 residues. The germline CDR1 and CDR2 sequences are LNHDA and SQIVND (reference sequence). V dropped 10 bases and J dropped 0 bases, with 7 bases sitting between them. This chain's CDR3 is CATADSYNEQFF. As DNA, the CDR3 is TGTGCCACCGCGGACTCCTACAATGAGCAGTTCTTC.

V gene TRBV5-6 combines with J gene TRBJ1-1; D uncertain. The CDR3 totals 13 residues. V lost 1 base and J 1 base, leaving 5 bases between the germline ends. CDR1 and CDR2 (germline): SGHDT, YYEEEE. The CDR3 is CASSLQGNTEAFF. The CDR3 DNA reads as TGTGCCAGCAGCTTGCAAGGGAACACTGAAGCTTTCTTT.

The rearrangement links TRBV7-6 to TRBJ1-2; D may be TRBD1 (5 bases). Trimming removed 0 bases from V and 4 bases from J, with 15 bases in between. Per germline, CDR1 SGHVS and CDR2 FNYEAQ. The CDR3 covers 16 residues. The CDR3 here is CASSLAETGGGYGYTF. For the CDR3, the DNA is TGTGCCAGCAGCTTAGCGGAAACAGGTGGGGGCTATGGCTACACCTTC.

The rearrangement links TRBV4-1 to TRBJ1-5, with TRBD1 as a possible D gene (6 bases). There are 15 residues in the CDR3. Germline V gene data show CDR1 as MGHRA and CDR2 as YSYEKL. Trimming left V 2 bases short and J 0 bases short, with 8 bases between. CDR3: CASSQKQGSNQPQHF. The CDR3 nucleotides are TGCGCCAGCAGCCAAAAACAGGGTAGCAATCAGCCCCAGCATTTT.

This rearrangement joins TRBV21-1 to TRBJ2-4. TRBV21-1 is a known pseudogene. The CDR3 totals 16 residues. The CDR3 sequence is CASSKWAVWAKNIQYF. Here the CDR3 DNA reads TGTGCCAGCAGCAAGTGGGCGGTATGGGCCAAAAACATTCAGTACTTC.

This chain joins TRBV11-2 and TRBJ2-1; D ambiguous. This CDR3 comprises 13 residues. Between the trimmed V and J ends, which lost 0 bases and 5 bases, there was a span of 5 bases. CDR1 and CDR2 (germline): SGHAT, FQNNGV. In DNA form, the CDR3 reads TGTGCCAGCAGCTTAGAGGTAGACAATGAGCAGTTCTTC. It yields the protein CASSLEVDNEQFF.

CDR3 DNA sequence: TGTGCCAGCAGTGACTGGGACGGACACGAGCAGTACTTC. Encoded protein: CASSDWDGHEQYF. The chain recombines TRBV6-1 with TRBJ2-7; the D call may be TRBD1 or TRBD2 (5 bases each). The CDR3 consists of 13 residues. The V end lost 3 bases, the J end lost 5 bases, and 11 bases lay between the germline ends. Germline CDR1 and CDR2: MNHNS and SASEGT.

The J gene is TRBJ1-2, the V gene TRBV14, with D hard to call. Germline CDR1 SGHDN, CDR2 FVKESK. Trimming took 2 bases from V and 6 from J, leaving 10 bases between them. The CDR3 has 13 amino acids. The CDR3 here is CASSQSGIHGYTF. In DNA form, the CDR3 reads TGTGCCAGCAGCCAATCGGGCATTCATGGCTACACCTTC.

V is TRBV19 and J is TRBJ2-2; D not resolved. The V gene lost 5 bases and the J gene lost 6 bases, with 7 bases spanning the gap. This CDR3 is 12 amino acids long. Per the germline V gene, CDR1 is LNHDA and CDR2 is SQIVND (reference sequence). CDR3 in DNA: TGTGCCAGTAGTGCTCGGCCCGGGGAGCTGTTTTTT. Translating it yields CASSARPGELFF.

The V call is TRBV28, the J call TRBJ2-7; 7 nucleotides align to TRBD1. This CDR3 is 12 amino acids long. Trimming removed 6 bases from V and 6 bases from J; junction bases left unmatched: 5. Germline CDR1 MDHEN, CDR2 SYDVKM. Here the CDR3 reads CASSPQGTEQYF. The CDR3 DNA is TGTGCCAGCAGCCCACAGGGGACCGAGCAGTACTTC. Full variable domain (missing parts from reference TRBV28 and TRBJ2-7): DVKVTQSSRYLVKRTGEKVFLECVQDMDHENMFWYRQDPGLGLRLIYFSYDVKMKEKGDIPEGYSVSREKKERFSLILESASTNQTSMYLCASSPQGTEQYFGPGTRLTVT.

The rearrangement uses TRBV19 and TRBJ1-1; a possible D gene is TRBD1 (5 bases). The germline V gene encodes CDR1 LNHDA and CDR2 SQIVND (reference sequence). The CDR3 is 12 residues long. The V end lost 10 bases, the J end lost 3 bases, and 12 bases lay between the germline ends. The CDR3 DNA reads TGTGCCACCGAAACAGGTCACACTGAAGCTTTCTTT. Its translation is CATETGHTEAFF.

The rearrangement uses TRBV2 and TRBJ2-7, with D unclear. CDR1 and CDR2 from the germline V gene are SNHLY and FYNNEI. This CDR3 region has 15 residues. V was shortened by 0 bases and J by 4 bases, with 13 bases between the two germline ends. This CDR3 reads CASSEALQLGYEQYF. DNA of the CDR3: TGTGCCAGCAGTGAAGCGCTTCAATTGGGTTACGAGCAGTACTTC. Full variable domain (remainder filled in from reference TRBV2 and TRBJ2-7): EPEVTQTPSHQVTQMGQEVILRCVPISNHLYFYWYRQILGQKVEFLVSFYNNEISEKSEIFDDQFSVERPDGSNFTLKIRSTKLEDSAMYFCASSEALQLGYEQYFGPGTRLTVT.

The chain combines TRBV15 with TRBJ2-7, with D possibly called TRBD1 or TRBD2 (5 bases each). V lost 5 bases, J lost 3 bases, and 17 bases lay in between. CDR3 length equals 15 residues. The germline V gene has CDR1 LNHNV and CDR2 YYDKDF (reference sequence). CDR3 region: CATSRARAGSYEQYF. In DNA, the CDR3 is TGTGCCACCAGCCGAGCCAGGGCAGGGAGCTACGAGCAGTACTTC.

The rearrangement joins TRBV10-3 to TRBJ2-7; no definite D call. The CDR3 consists of 13 residues. V lost 1 base to trimming and J lost 7 bases, with 11 bases between them. Germline V gene sequence: CDR1 ENHRY, CDR2 SYGVKD. The CDR3 spells CAISELKLAEQYF. CDR3 bases: TGTGCCATCAGTGAGTTGAAACTCGCTGAGCAGTACTTC.

This clone was counted between two and nine times. The same CDR3 is also encoded by other DNA sequences in this sample. The chain recombines TRBV2 with TRBJ2-2, with 7 bases matching TRBD1. J gave up 3 bases and V 6 bases, and 4 bases lay outside the gene matches. CDR3 length equals 14 residues. Germline V gene sequence: CDR1 SNHLY, CDR2 FYNNEI. The CDR3: CASRPRGYTGELFF. DNA of the CDR3: TGTGCCAGCAGGCCCAGGGGGTACACCGGGGAGCTGTTTTTT.

This clone was seen only once. The chain uses TRBV10-1 and TRBJ2-1; D is unclear. Germline assignment: CDR1 WNHNN and CDR2 SYGVQD (reference sequence). The CDR3 runs to 13 residues. V was clipped by 2 bases and J by 7 bases, with 9 bases between them. The CDR3, as DNA: TGCGCCAGCAGTGAGGAGACGAGGAATGAGCAGTTCTTC. Translation gives CASSEETRNEQFF.

This chain joins TRBV29-1 and TRBJ1-1; 7 bases fit TRBD1. V dropped 7 bases and J dropped 7; count of bases not matched to a gene: 12. The germline CDR1 and CDR2 sequences are SQVTM and ANQGSEA. The CDR3 runs to 13 residues. The CDR3 DNA reads as TGCAGCGCCGAGGGGGCTCGGGTGTTTGAAGCTTTCTTT. Translating gives CSAEGARVFEAFF. The variable domain in full, with the rest retrieved from reference TRBV29-1 and TRBJ1-1, is SAVISQKPSRDICQRGTSLTIQCQVDSQVTMMFWYRQQPGQSLTLIATANQGSEATYESGFVIDKFPISRPNLTFSTLTVSNMSPEDSSIYLCSAEGARVFEAFFGQGTRLTVV.

This rearrangement joins TRBV19 to TRBJ1-5, with 12 bases matching TRBD1. V lost 5 bases and J lost 5; bases outside the gene matches: 4. The CDR3 length is 15 residues. Germline CDR1 is LNHDA and CDR2 is SQIVND (reference sequence). In DNA form, the CDR3 reads TGTGCCAGTAGTTTCGGGACAGGGGGCTATCAGCCCCAGCATTTT. This gives the protein CASSFGTGGYQPQHF.

This chain connects TRBV29-1 to TRBJ2-7; 9 bases agree with TRBD1. The CDR3 has 16 amino acids. CDR1 is SQVTM, CDR2 ANQGSEA, per germline. V lost 1 base, J lost 0 bases, and 7 bases stayed unmatched. This CDR3 reads CSVEVWETGGSYEQYF. The CDR3 DNA reads as TGCAGCGTTGAAGTTTGGGAGACAGGGGGCTCCTACGAGCAGTACTTC.

CDR3 protein: CASSFGQGLEGYTF. DNA for the CDR3: TGCGCCAGCAGCTTTGGACAGGGTTTGGAAGGCTACACCTTC. This chain connects TRBV5-1 to TRBJ1-2; 8 bases map to TRBD1. The CDR3 extends over 14 amino acids. Germline V gene data show CDR1 as SGHRS and CDR2 as YFSETQ. After removal of 2 bases from V and 8 bases from J, the junction contained 8 bases not matched to a gene.

The chain couples TRBV6-5 to TRBJ2-1; the match to TRBD2 covers 7 bases. The CDR3 has 15 residues. The ends lost 10 bases at V and 0 bases at J; junction bases unmatched: 9. CDR1 is MNHEY and CDR2 is SVGAGI in the germline V gene. The CDR3 bases are TGTGCCACCACTCGGAGGGAGGGCTCCTACAATGAGCAGTTCTTC. Protein product: CATTRREGSYNEQFF.

The rearrangement joins TRBV6-1 to TRBJ2-1; D gene unclear. Germline loops: CDR1 MNHNS, CDR2 SASEGT. The CDR3 runs 16 residues. V lost 0 bases and J 6 bases, leaving 15 bases between the germline ends. CDR3 DNA sequence: TGTGCCAGCAGTGAAGCTGTTGCGGTCCTTGGCAATGAGCAGTTCTTC. As protein: CASSEAVAVLGNEQFF.

The chain recombines TRBV29-1 with TRBJ2-1; D remains unclear. This CDR3 spans 12 amino acids. Per germline, CDR1 SQVTM and CDR2 ANQGSEA. CDR3 DNA: TGCAGTTTACAGAGCTCCTACAATGAGCAGTTCTTC. It encodes CSLQSSYNEQFF.

The chain links TRBV27 to TRBJ1-2; D gene unclear. The CDR3 runs 12 residues. Germline V gene lookup returns CDR1 MNHEY and CDR2 SMNVEV (reference sequence). The V and J ends lost 8 bases and 8 bases respectively, with 15 bases between them. This CDR3 is CASGTSTWGYTF. CDR3 sequence (DNA): TGTGCCAGCGGTACCTCTACTTGGGGCTACACCTTC.